This record looks at one TCR beta chain sequence and its context. Its antigen is unidentified. The data derive from a study of CD8+ T cells in alopecia areata. Overall study context: Treatment comprised oral tofacitinib, 5 to 10 mg twice daily, in treated patients. For 6 to 18 months, tofacitinib was taken, and 6 months off drug followed.

Study-wide findings and caveats: Relative to mice, TCR sharing across patients was less clear, a difference possibly HLA-related.

The CDR3 spans 16 residues. V lost 4 bases to trimming and J lost 3 bases; unmatched junction nucleotides: 6. The germline gives CDR1 LGHNA, CDR2 YNFKEQ. Extracted RNA was reverse transcribed, and the resulting cDNA served as sequencing template. TCRdb's copy holds only in-frame clones and misses some; the assay was immunoSEQ multiplex PCR. The top ten hold about an eighth of the sample, which has 150,000 to 200,000 clones, less than 75% seen once. The sample was CD8+ T cells sorted from blood, taken at week 0. The clonotype was recovered from a human donor with alopecia areata. This chain joins TRBV4-2 and TRBJ2-1; the match to TRBD1 covers 10 bases. Here the CDR3 reads CASSPRGQGYYNEQFF. The CDR3, as DNA: TGTGCCAGCAGCCCTAGGGGACAGGGGTACTACAATGAGCAGTTCTTC.